The 19 T cell receptor beta chains in this list originate from one sample, sequenced in a study of cytomegalovirus exposure and HLA in healthy donors. PCR amplification relied on 60 Vbeta primers (plus 13 Jbeta primers). The table came from immunoSEQ multiplex PCR; TCRdb's copy has only in-frame clones and leaves some out. Here the sample spans fewer than 200,000 clones, 60% to 80% being singletons. Sample: PBMCs. Receptors originate from a man between 18 and 35 years old in good health and CMV-seropositive.

This sequence joins TRBV5-1 and TRBJ2-1; TRBD2 agrees at 9 bases. Germline CDR1 is SGHRS and CDR2 is YFSETQ. The CDR3 sequence is 16 residues long. J lost 4 bases, V lost 4 bases, and 9 bases had no gene match. The CDR3 is CASSGDSGSLYNEQFF. Written as DNA, the CDR3 is TGCGCCAGCAGCGGAGATAGCGGGAGTTTGTACAATGAGCAGTTCTTC.

The rearrangement uses TRBV27 and TRBJ1-1; 12 bases map to TRBD1. V was clipped by 5 bases and J by 8 bases; unmatched bases: 12. This CDR3 has 16 residues. Germline-derived CDR1 and CDR2 are MNHEY and SMNVEV (reference sequence). CDR3 amino acids: CASSPIWDRGQLEAFF. The CDR3 DNA sequence: TGTGCCAGCAGTCCGATCTGGGACAGGGGGCAACTAGAAGCTTTCTTT.

The chain uses TRBV7-6 and TRBJ2-3; TRBD2 matches at 14 bases. This CDR3 region has 18 residues. Germline V lookup: CDR1 SGHVS, CDR2 FNYEAQ. Trimming took 0 bases from V and 5 from J; bases not matched to a gene: 7. CDR3 in DNA: TGTGCCAGCAGCTTAGCCCTGGGACTAGCGGGAGTTGGAGATACGCAGTATTTT. This gives the protein CASSLALGLAGVGDTQYF.

V and J are TRBV7-9 and TRBJ1-1; no clear D. CDR1 and CDR2 (germline): SEHNR, FQNEAQ (reference sequence). This CDR3 has 13 residues. V lost 7 bases and J lost 2, with 11 bases in between. The CDR3 coding sequence is TGTGCCAGCAATCCGAGGAGAAACACTGAAGCTTTCTTT. Its protein product is CASNPRRNTEAFF.

The CDR3 DNA is TGCGCCAGCAGCACCGCTGGGGAGGGCGAGCAGTACTTC. Translated: CASSTAGEGEQYF. This chain uses TRBV5-1 with TRBJ2-7; 7 positions agree with TRBD2. Germline loops: CDR1 SGHRS, CDR2 YFSETQ. CDR3 length equals 13 residues. Unmatched junction bases numbered 7, after V lost 4 bases and J lost 6 bases.

The gene calls are TRBV13 and TRBJ2-7; TRBD1 matches at 12 bases. Germline-derived CDR1 and CDR2 are PRHDT and FYEKMQ (reference sequence). With V trimmed by 4 bases and J by 12 bases, 10 bases remained unmatched. This CDR3 is built from 14 residues. The CDR3 nucleotides are TGTGCCAGCAGCTCCGGGACAGGGGGCCCGGGCGGGTACTTC. The encoded protein is CASSSGTGGPGGYF.

The chain employs TRBV5-1 and TRBJ2-7, with TRBD1 identical over 10 bases. Germline values: CDR1 SGHRS, CDR2 YFSETQ. J gave up 3 bases and V 0 bases, and 3 bases lay outside the gene matches. The CDR3 extends over 15 amino acids. DNA for the CDR3: TGCGCCAGCAGCTTGGGGTGGGACAGGGGCTACGAGCAGTACTTC. Translated, it gives CASSLGWDRGYEQYF.

This clone has a single count. The chain uses TRBV9 and TRBJ2-2, with D possibly TRBD2 on 5 matching bases. V lost 0 bases to trimming and J lost 0 bases, with 12 bases between them. CDR1 is SGDLS, CDR2 YYNGEE, per germline. The CDR3 is 17 amino acids. The CDR3 coding sequence is TGTGCCAGCAGCGTAGCTAGAAGGACTTCGAACACCGGGGAGCTGTTTTTT. It yields the protein CASSVARRTSNTGELFF.

The chain is built from TRBV27 and TRBJ2-1, with 8 bases matching TRBD2. Trimming removed 5 bases from V and 0 bases from J; junction bases left unmatched: 6. This CDR3 comprises 16 residues. Germline-derived CDR1 and CDR2 are MNHEY and SMNVEV (reference sequence). CDR3 region: CASSPQRGSSYNEQFF. Written as DNA, the CDR3 is TGTGCCAGCAGTCCCCAGCGGGGGAGCTCCTACAATGAGCAGTTCTTC.

The rearrangement joins TRBV30 to TRBJ1-3; 8 bases are a match to TRBD1. Unmatched junction bases numbered 3, after V lost 5 bases and J lost 0 bases. Germline CDR1 reads GTSNPN; CDR2 reads SVGIG (reference sequence). The CDR3 is 14 amino acids. CDR3 bases: TGTGCCTGGGGGACAGGAAACTCTGGAAACACCATATATTTT. Protein product: CAWGTGNSGNTIYF.

The rearrangement links TRBV7-9 to TRBJ2-3; D gene unclear. Trimming stripped 9 bases from V and 6 bases from J, with 22 bases between. CDR1 is SEHNR and CDR2 is FQNEAQ in the germline V gene (reference sequence). The CDR3 sequence is 15 residues long. DNA of the CDR3: TGTGCCAGTTATTCTATCTGGTCCGTTTTTGATACGCAGTATTTT. Amino acid sequence: CASYSIWSVFDTQYF.

The sample holds a few counts of this clone. The gene calls are TRBV5-1 and TRBJ2-1; 11 bases agree with TRBD2. Germline CDR1 SGHRS, CDR2 YFSETQ. The CDR3 has 16 residues. The trim removed 4 bases at V and 6 bases at J, leaving 9 bases unmatched. The CDR3: CASSLPGTSGSNEQFF. CDR3 bases: TGCGCCAGCAGCCTTCCCGGGACTAGCGGATCCAATGAGCAGTTCTTC. Complete variable domain (other parts from reference TRBV5-1 and TRBJ2-1): KAGVTQTPRYLIKTRGQQVTLSCSPISGHRSVSWYQQTPGQGLQFLFEYFSETQRNKGNFPGRFSGRQFSNSRSEMNVSTLELGDSALYLCASSLPGTSGSNEQFFGPGTRLTVL.

V is TRBV6-4 and J is TRBJ2-3, with 8 nucleotides matching TRBD2. CDR3 length: 17 residues. With 3 bases clipped from V and 3 bases from J, the junction kept 11 bases outside the gene matches. From germline, CDR1 is MRHNA and CDR2 SNTAGT. The CDR3 is CASSEGESGGPTDTQYF. The DNA for the CDR3 is TGTGCCAGCAGTGAAGGGGAGAGCGGGGGCCCGACAGATACGCAGTATTTT.

The chain carries TRBV7-9 and TRBJ2-5, with D possibly matching TRBD2 (6 bases). The CDR3 extends over 16 amino acids. Germline CDR1 SEHNR, CDR2 FQNEAQ (reference sequence). Trimming left V 2 bases short and J 7 bases short, with 20 bases between. The CDR3 DNA is TGTGCCAGCAGCTTAATTAGAAGGGAGGCCCGGGCGACCCAGTACTTC. It translates to CASSLIRREARATQYF. The variable domain in full, completed from reference TRBV7-9 and TRBJ2-5, reads DTGVSQNPRHKITKRGQNVTFRCDPISEHNRLYWYRQTLGQGPEFLTYFQNEAQLEKSRLLSDRFSAERPKGSFSTLEIQRTEQGDSAMYLCASSLIRREARATQYFGPGTRLLVL.

This sequence joins TRBV5-1 and TRBJ2-7, with TRBD1 identical over 7 bases. This CDR3 has 14 amino acids. Unmatched junction bases numbered 6, after V lost 4 bases and J lost 2 bases. Germline-derived CDR1 and CDR2 are SGHRS and YFSETQ. The CDR3 loop is CASSTGTDPYEQYF. The CDR3 DNA follows: TGCGCCAGCAGCACAGGGACAGATCCCTACGAGCAGTACTTC. Full variable domain (remainder filled in from reference TRBV5-1 and TRBJ2-7): KAGVTQTPRYLIKTRGQQVTLSCSPISGHRSVSWYQQTPGQGLQFLFEYFSETQRNKGNFPGRFSGRQFSNSRSEMNVSTLELGDSALYLCASSTGTDPYEQYFGPGTRLTVT.

This rearrangement joins TRBV4-3 to TRBJ1-6, with 8 bases identical to TRBD1. The J segment lost 2 bases and the V segment lost 4 bases, leaving 4 bases of the junction unmatched. The CDR3 is 16 amino acids. The germline gives CDR1 LGHNA, CDR2 YSLEER. The CDR3 nucleotides are TGCGCCAGCAGCCGAACGACAGGGGCCTATAATTCACCCCTCCACTTT. Amino acid sequence: CASSRTTGAYNSPLHF.

The V and J genes are TRBV5-1 and TRBJ2-5; 11 bases are a match to TRBD2. Germline CDR1 and CDR2: SGHRS and YFSETQ. Germline trimming cut 5 bases from V and 2 bases from J; bases unmatched to any gene: 5. CDR3 length: 15 residues. CDR3 in amino acids: CASRPLAGGQETQYF. CDR3 DNA: TGCGCCAGCAGACCTCTAGCGGGGGGTCAAGAGACCCAGTACTTC.

The chain employs TRBV13 and TRBJ2-2; the match to TRBD2 covers 9 bases. The CDR3 length is 15 residues. J lost 5 bases, V lost 8 bases, and 9 bases had no gene match. CDR1 is PRHDT and CDR2 is FYEKMQ in the germline V gene (reference sequence). CDR3 coding DNA: TGTGCCAGCTCCCCGGCGGGACTAGCAACCGGGGAGCTGTTTTTT. This translates into CASSPAGLATGELFF.

The V call is TRBV5-4, the J call TRBJ2-1; D might be TRBD2 (5 bases). Trimming stripped 2 bases from V and 6 bases from J, with 6 bases between. The CDR3 sequence is 12 residues long. Germline V gives CDR1 SGHNT, CDR2 YYREEE (reference sequence). The CDR3 reads CASSFRGNEQFF. CDR3 DNA sequence: TGTGCCAGCAGCTTTCGGGGCAATGAGCAGTTCTTC. Variable domain in full (rest from reference TRBV5-4 and TRBJ2-1): ETGVTQSPTHLIKTRGQQVTLRCSSQSGHNTVSWYQQALGQGPQFIFQYYREEENGRGNFPPRFSGLQFPNYSSELNVNALELDDSALYLCASSFRGNEQFFGPGTRLTVL.